The clone carrying this T cell receptor beta chain was observed once. The CDR3 runs to 15 residues. Trimming left V 3 bases short and J 0 bases short, with 11 bases between. Germline V CDR1 and CDR2: SGHAT, FQNNGV. The repertoire was sequenced with immunoSEQ multiplex PCR; TCRdb's copy has only in-frame clones and lacks some. The data contain some 160,000 clones, just under 95% of them singletons. The data were taken from a study of control samples from healthy donors and cancer patients. The chain carries TRBV11-2 and TRBJ1-1; D is perhaps TRBD1 (6 bases). Input material: blood. The TCR sequence derives from a woman between 35 and 50 years old in good health. The CDR3 reads CASSLVRGMNTEAFF. The CDR3 DNA reads as TGTGCCAGCAGCTTGGTCAGGGGTATGAACACTGAAGCTTTCTTT.